Listed here are 26 T cell receptor beta chains from one sample, sequenced in a study of glioma-infiltrating T cells (dated by TCRdb to 2016 to 2017). This sample was sequenced with an Illumina MiSeq. TCR alpha and beta CDR3 regions were amplified with the iRepertoire nested amplicon-rescue multiplex PCR (arm-PCR) platform from RNA. The public reads were quality trimmed at Q25 with fastp and then assembled into clones with MiXCR by TCRdb, keeping productive beta chains. Rows matching on CDR3 protein sequence are summarized as one entry with the most common DNA and genes. Recorded for this sample are roughly 40,000 distinct CDR3 sequences; approximately 20% of them occurred a single time. 5% to 6.5% of the sample lies in the top ten. Sequenced input: glioma tissue, nonneoplastic brain tissue, or PBMCs (not recorded which). The receptors originated from a human donor with low-grade glioma or glioblastoma, undergoing nonglioma brain surgery, or in good health (not recorded which).

By share of the sample, this clonotype is medium-sized. The chain couples TRBV6-2 or TRBV6-3 to TRBJ2-5; tentatively, D is TRBD2 (6 bases). The CDR3 consists of 15 residues. V gave up 2 bases and J gave up 4 bases, with 14 bases separating them. Germline CDR1 MNHEY, CDR2 SVGEGT. The CDR3 reads CASSYGIGEVETQYF. Written as DNA, the CDR3 is TGTGCCAGCAGTTACGGTATTGGGGAGGTAGAGACCCAGTACTTC.

This clonotype was observed many times. The V and J genes are TRBV20-1 and TRBJ2-1, with 9 nucleotides matching TRBD2. The CDR3 has 15 amino acids. CDR1 is DFQATT and CDR2 is SNEGSKA in the germline V gene (reference sequence). The V segment lost 3 bases and the J segment 4 bases; nucleotides outside the gene matches: 7. CDR3 amino acids: CSARSSSGIYNEQFF. The CDR3 DNA sequence: TGCAGTGCTAGGTCTTCTAGCGGGATTTACAATGAGCAGTTCTTC.

Turning to this clonotype: This sequence may be a read error, since a much larger clone differs from it by one base. CDR3 in DNA: TGTGCCAGCAGCCCCGGGTCCTCGAGCACTGAAGCTTTCTTT. This translates into CASSPGSSSTEAFF. This sequence joins TRBV7-9 and TRBJ1-1; no clear D gene. The germline V gene has CDR1 SEHNR and CDR2 FQNEAQ (reference sequence). The V gene lost 5 bases and the J gene lost 4 bases, with 14 bases spanning the gap. The CDR3 totals 14 residues.

This clonotype was counted at least ten times. The J gene is TRBJ1-1, the V gene TRBV5-4; TRBD1 is a possible D gene (5 bases). The V gene lost 0 bases and the J gene lost 3 bases, with 12 bases spanning the gap. This CDR3 contains 15 residues. Germline V gene sequence: CDR1 SGHNT, CDR2 YYREEE (reference sequence). CDR3 in DNA: TGTGCCAGCAGCTTGGTAGGCAGGGCTGACACTGAAGCTTTCTTT. Amino acid sequence: CASSLVGRADTEAFF.

This clonotype was detected ten times or more. The chain is built from TRBV2 and TRBJ2-1; TRBD2 matches at 10 bases. The CDR3 is 15 amino acids. The germline gives CDR1 SNHLY, CDR2 FYNNEI. J gave up 7 bases and V 4 bases, and 7 bases lay outside the gene matches. CDR3 DNA: TGTGCCAGCAGTGCCAGCGGGGGGGCGCTTAATGAGCAGTTCTTC. Its translation: CASSASGGALNEQFF. The variable domain in full, with the rest retrieved from reference TRBV2 and TRBJ2-1, is EPEVTQTPSHQVTQMGQEVILRCVPISNHLYFYWYRQILGQKVEFLVSFYNNEISEKSEIFDDQFSVERPDGSNFTLKIRSTKLEDSAMYFCASSASGGALNEQFFGPGTRLTVL.

This clonotype was detected only a few times. V is TRBV29-1 and J is TRBJ2-7; a possible D gene is TRBD2 (6 bases). Deletions cut 5 bases from V and 2 bases from J, with 22 bases between. Germline V gene data show CDR1 as SQVTM and CDR2 as ANQGSEA. CDR3 length equals 16 residues. CDR3 DNA: TGCAGCGTTTTTACCTTATTGGGGCGGGGAACCTACGAGCAGTACTTC. Its translation is CSVFTLLGRGTYEQYF.

This sequence joins TRBV4-1 and TRBJ1-5; 7 bases map to TRBD1. The CDR3 is 14 amino acids. V dropped 4 bases and J dropped 4; count of bases not matched to a gene: 4. CDR1 MGHRA and CDR2 YSYEKL come from the germline V gene. In DNA, the CDR3 is TGCGCCAGCAGCCCCTTGGGACAGAATCAGCCCCAGCATTTT. This encodes CASSPLGQNQPQHF.

The chain joins TRBV18 to TRBJ2-7; possible D gene TRBD1, 6 bases. Germline lookup yields CDR1 KGHSH and CDR2 LQKENI. This CDR3 region has 14 residues. Trimming left V 1 base short and J 6 bases short, with 13 bases between. The CDR3 loop is CASSPHPGESEQYF. Here the CDR3 DNA reads TGTGCCAGCTCACCACATCCAGGGGAAAGCGAGCAGTACTTC. The full variable domain, with the rest looked up from reference TRBV18 and TRBJ2-7, is NAGVMQNPRHLVRRRGQEARLRCSPMKGHSHVYWYRQLPEEGLKFMVYLQKENIIDESGMPKERFSAEFPKEGPSILRIQQVVRGDSAAYFCASSPHPGESEQYFGPGTRLTVT.

This clonotype has ten or more counts. The rearrangement links TRBV3-1 to TRBJ2-3; no firm D call. This CDR3 has 14 amino acids. Per the germline V gene, CDR1 is LGHDT and CDR2 is YNNKEL (reference sequence). V was pared by 0 bases and J by 6 bases, with 10 bases between. CDR3 bases: TGTGCCAGCAGCCAAGACTTCGGTGGTGATACGCAGTATTTT. Amino acids: CASSQDFGGDTQYF.

A remark on this clonotype: This clone may be a read error of a much larger clone one base away. V is TRBV5-1 and J is TRBJ1-3; D is ambiguous. Per the germline V gene, CDR1 is SGHRS and CDR2 is YFSETQ. This CDR3 comprises 15 residues. The CDR3: CASNLIGVSGNTIYF. The CDR3 DNA sequence: TGCGCCAGCAACTTGATAGGTGTCTCTGGAAACACCATATATTTT.

With respect to this clonotype: A clone one base away is much larger, so this may be a read error. The chain employs TRBV19 and TRBJ1-1, with D perhaps matching TRBD1 (5 bases). V was cut by 3 bases and J by 0 bases, with 8 bases left in between. In germline, CDR1 is LNHDA, CDR2 SQIVND (reference sequence). The CDR3 spans 14 residues. The CDR3 reads CASSMGRVNTEAFF. The CDR3 DNA reads as TGTGCCAGTAGTATGGGACGGGTGAACACTGAAGCTTTCTTT.

In regard to this clonotype: This may be a read error, as it is one base from a much larger clone. The chain uses TRBV7-9 and TRBJ1-2, with D perhaps TRBD1 (6 bases). Germline-derived CDR1 and CDR2 are SEHNR and FQNEAQ (reference sequence). CDR3 size: 15 residues. CDR3 amino acids: CASSDYGGGFYGHTF. CDR3 nucleotides: TGTGCCAGCAGCGACTACGGGGGCGGGTTCTATGGCCACACCTTC.

J is TRBJ2-1 and V is TRBV5-1, with TRBD2 matching over 9 bases. Germline loops: CDR1 SGHRS, CDR2 YFSETQ. The length of the CDR3 is 14 residues. Losses at the gene ends were 2 bases for V and 8 bases for J; bases not matched to a gene: 5. CDR3 loop: CASSLAGGLYEQFF. In nucleotides, the CDR3 is TGCGCCAGCAGCTTAGCGGGGGGCCTCTATGAGCAGTTCTTC.

This clonotype was detected ten times or more. V usage is TRBV20-1 and J usage is TRBJ2-1, with TRBD2 identical over 11 bases. Germline CDR1 is DFQATT and CDR2 is SNEGSKA (reference sequence). Germline trimming cut 5 bases from V and 2 bases from J; bases unmatched to any gene: 11. This CDR3 is built from 17 residues. The CDR3 DNA is TGCAGTGCTTCTGGACTAGCGGGCTTAAGCGCCTACAATGAGCAGTTCTTC. Its translation is CSASGLAGLSAYNEQFF.

This clonotype came up many times. The chain joins TRBV27 to TRBJ2-7, with D perhaps matching TRBD2 (6 bases). The CDR3 has 14 amino acids. Trimming stripped 2 bases from V and 2 bases from J, with 10 bases between. In germline, CDR1 is MNHEY, CDR2 SMNVEV (reference sequence). The CDR3 reads CASSLRGTAYEQYV. As DNA, the CDR3 is TGTGCCAGCAGTTTACGCGGGACGGCCTACGAGCAGTACGTC.

This clonotype is medium-sized (0.01 to 0.1%) within its sample. The rearrangement joins TRBV20-1 to TRBJ2-5; 7 nucleotides agree with TRBD1. This CDR3 region has 14 residues. The germline V gene has CDR1 DFQATT and CDR2 SNEGSKA (reference sequence). With V trimmed by 5 bases and J by 7 bases, 13 bases remained unmatched. The DNA of the CDR3 is TGCAGTGCTCCCTCCGACAGGTCAGGGGGGACCCAGTACTTC. The encoded protein is CSAPSDRSGGTQYF.

Comments on this clonotype: This may arise from a read error, as a much more abundant clone is one base away. The V and J genes are TRBV11-2 and TRBJ2-7; possible D gene TRBD1, 6 bases. This CDR3 spans 12 amino acids. Germline CDR1 and CDR2: SGHAT and FQNNGV. CDR3 nucleotides: TGTACCAGCAGCTTAGATCAGGGGGAGCAGTACTTC. It translates to CTSSLDQGEQYF.

As for this clonotype: Without the conserved terminal phenylalanine or tryptophan, this CDR3 likely stems from a read error. The genes are TRBV27 and TRBJ2-7, with unresolved D. The length of the CDR3 is 12 residues. Germline CDR1 and CDR2: MNHEY and SMNVEV (reference sequence). CDR3 bases: TGCGCCAGCAGGTCCCCGTTGAACGAGCAGTACCTC. Translated, it gives CASRSPLNEQYL.

This clonotype was counted ten times or more. V gene TRBV20-1 combines with J gene TRBJ2-7; no clear D gene. V shed 6 bases and J shed 7 bases, with 19 bases lying between them. The CDR3 covers 13 residues. CDR1 is DFQATT and CDR2 is SNEGSKA in the germline V gene (reference sequence). CDR3 in amino acids: CSANTPDGLEQYV. The CDR3 region has the DNA TGCAGTGCCAATACCCCGGACGGCCTGGAGCAGTACGTC.

This sequence joins TRBV12-3 or TRBV12-4 and TRBJ2-1; 10 bases fit TRBD1. This CDR3 contains 15 residues. V lost 5 bases to trimming and J lost 7 bases; unmatched junction nucleotides: 8. The CDR3 loop is CASSPYQGQGNEQFF. The CDR3 DNA is TGTGCCAGCAGTCCTTACCAGGGACAGGGGAATGAGCAGTTCTTC.

This clonotype has a count of ten or more. V gene TRBV2 combines with J gene TRBJ1-1; a possible D gene is TRBD1 (5 bases). Germline V gene data show CDR1 as SNHLY and CDR2 as FYNNEI. The V and J ends lost 1 base and 7 bases respectively, with 16 bases between them. The CDR3 is 15 residues long. The chain's CDR3 is CASSEDPGADNEAFF. In DNA, the CDR3 is TGTGCCAGCAGTGAAGATCCCGGGGCCGATAATGAAGCTTTCTTT.

This clonotype has more than one count but fewer than ten. V and J are TRBV5-1 and TRBJ2-7, with D possibly matching TRBD1 (6 bases). In germline, CDR1 is SGHRS, CDR2 YFSETQ. The CDR3 consists of 15 residues. Trimming cost V 6 bases and J 0 bases, with 16 bases left between them. This chain's CDR3 is CASTMDSTSSYEQYF. The CDR3 DNA follows: TGCGCCAGCACCATGGACAGCACGAGCTCCTACGAGCAGTACTTC.

The chain links TRBV12-3 or TRBV12-4 to TRBJ2-1; 11 nucleotides align to TRBD2. The CDR3 totals 16 residues. Germline trimming cut 6 bases from V and 4 bases from J; bases unmatched to any gene: 8. The CDR3 reads CASSPSLAGVYNEQFF. The CDR3 DNA sequence: TGTGCCAGCAGCCCTTCACTAGCGGGGGTTTACAATGAGCAGTTCTTC.

This clonotype occurred many times. This chain connects TRBV28 to TRBJ1-1, with D unresolved. The V and J ends lost 10 bases and 0 bases respectively, with 12 bases between them. The CDR3 runs to 13 residues. CDR1 is MDHEN, CDR2 SYDVKM, per germline. The CDR3 DNA is TGTGCCACCCGGGTGAGGCTGAACACTGAAGCTTTCTTT. Its protein product is CATRVRLNTEAFF.

This clonotype was seen ten or more times. The V gene is TRBV20-1, the J gene TRBJ2-5; 10 bases align to TRBD1. The CDR3 extends over 13 amino acids. The V gene end was trimmed by 6 bases and the J gene end by 1 base; junction bases not matched to a gene: 2. Per germline, CDR1 DFQATT and CDR2 SNEGSKA (reference sequence). CDR3 sequence reads: CSARQGAQETQYF. DNA of the CDR3: TGCAGTGCCCGACAGGGGGCCCAAGAGACCCAGTACTTC.

This clonotype was observed a few times. The rearrangement links TRBV12-3 or TRBV12-4 to TRBJ2-5; D not certain. The CDR3 has 12 amino acids. Trimming cost V 4 bases and J 4 bases, with 7 bases left between them. The CDR3 here is CASSSVGETQYF. The DNA of the CDR3 is TGTGCCAGCAGTTCGGTGGGAGAGACCCAGTACTTC.